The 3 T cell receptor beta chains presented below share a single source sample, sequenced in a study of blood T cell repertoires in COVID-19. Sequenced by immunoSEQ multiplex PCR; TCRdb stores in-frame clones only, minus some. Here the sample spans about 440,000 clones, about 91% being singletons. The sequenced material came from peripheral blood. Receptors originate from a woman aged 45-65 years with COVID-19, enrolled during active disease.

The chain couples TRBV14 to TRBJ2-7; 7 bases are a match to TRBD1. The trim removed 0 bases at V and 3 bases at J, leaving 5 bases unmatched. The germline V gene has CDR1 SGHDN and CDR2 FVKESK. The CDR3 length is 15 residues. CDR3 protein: CASSQELGQDYEQYF. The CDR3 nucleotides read TGTGCCAGCAGCCAAGAGCTAGGACAGGACTACGAGCAGTACTTC.

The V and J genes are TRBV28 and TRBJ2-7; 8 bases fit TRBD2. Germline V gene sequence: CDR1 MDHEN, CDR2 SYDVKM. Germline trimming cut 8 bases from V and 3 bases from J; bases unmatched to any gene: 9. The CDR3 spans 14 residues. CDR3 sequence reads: CASLPPGGIYEQYF. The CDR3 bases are TGTGCCAGCCTCCCACCGGGGGGGATCTACGAGCAGTACTTC.

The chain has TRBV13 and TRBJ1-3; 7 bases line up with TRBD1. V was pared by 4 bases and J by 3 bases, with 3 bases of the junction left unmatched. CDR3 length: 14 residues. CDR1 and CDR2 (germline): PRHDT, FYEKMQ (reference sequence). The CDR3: CASSWRQGGNTIYF. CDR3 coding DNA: TGTGCCAGCAGCTGGAGACAGGGTGGAAACACCATATATTTT.